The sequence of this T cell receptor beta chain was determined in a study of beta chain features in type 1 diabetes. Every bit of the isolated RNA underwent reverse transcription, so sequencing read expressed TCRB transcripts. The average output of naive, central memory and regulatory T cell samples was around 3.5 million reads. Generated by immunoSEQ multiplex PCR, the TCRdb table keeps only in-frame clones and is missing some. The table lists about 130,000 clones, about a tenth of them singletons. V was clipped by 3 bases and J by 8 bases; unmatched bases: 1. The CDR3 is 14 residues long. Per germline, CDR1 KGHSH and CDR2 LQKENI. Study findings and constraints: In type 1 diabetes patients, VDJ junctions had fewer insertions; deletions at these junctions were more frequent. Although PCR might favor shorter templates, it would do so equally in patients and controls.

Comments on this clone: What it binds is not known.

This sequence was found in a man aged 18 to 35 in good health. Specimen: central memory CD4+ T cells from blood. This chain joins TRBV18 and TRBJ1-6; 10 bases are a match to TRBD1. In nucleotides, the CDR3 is TGTGCCAGCTCACCCGGGACAGGGGATTCACCCCTCCACTTT. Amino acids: CASSPGTGDSPLHF. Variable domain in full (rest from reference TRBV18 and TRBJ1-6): NAGVMQNPRHLVRRRGQEARLRCSPMKGHSHVYWYRQLPEEGLKFMVYLQKENIIDESGMPKERFSAEFPKEGPSILRIQQVVRGDSAAYFCASSPGTGDSPLHFGNGTRLTVT.